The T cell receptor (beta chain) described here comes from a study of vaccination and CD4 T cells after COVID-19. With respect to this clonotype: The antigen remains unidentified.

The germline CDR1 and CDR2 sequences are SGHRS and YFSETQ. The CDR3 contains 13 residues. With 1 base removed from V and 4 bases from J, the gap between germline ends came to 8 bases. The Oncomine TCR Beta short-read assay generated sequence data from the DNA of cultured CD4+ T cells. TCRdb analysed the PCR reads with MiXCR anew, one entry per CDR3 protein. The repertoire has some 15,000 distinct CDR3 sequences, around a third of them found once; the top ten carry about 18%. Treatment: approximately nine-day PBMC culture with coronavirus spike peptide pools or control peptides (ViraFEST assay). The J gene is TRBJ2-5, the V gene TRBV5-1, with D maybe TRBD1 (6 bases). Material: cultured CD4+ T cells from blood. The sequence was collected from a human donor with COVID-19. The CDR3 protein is CASSLNRVETQYF. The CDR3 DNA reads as TGCGCCAGCAGCTTGAACAGGGTAGAGACCCAGTACTTC.